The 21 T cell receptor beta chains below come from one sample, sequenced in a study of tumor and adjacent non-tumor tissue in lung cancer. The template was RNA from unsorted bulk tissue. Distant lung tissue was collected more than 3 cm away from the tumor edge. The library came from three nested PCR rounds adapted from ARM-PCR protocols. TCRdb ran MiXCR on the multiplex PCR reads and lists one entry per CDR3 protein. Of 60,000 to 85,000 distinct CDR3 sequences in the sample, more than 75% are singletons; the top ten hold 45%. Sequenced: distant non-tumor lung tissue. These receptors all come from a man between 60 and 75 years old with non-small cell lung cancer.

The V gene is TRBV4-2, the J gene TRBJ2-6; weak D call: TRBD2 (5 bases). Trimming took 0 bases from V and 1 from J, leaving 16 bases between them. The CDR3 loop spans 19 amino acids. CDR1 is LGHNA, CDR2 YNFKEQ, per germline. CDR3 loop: CASSQESWRQWSGANVLTF. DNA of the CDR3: TGTGCCAGCAGCCAAGAAAGTTGGAGGCAGTGGTCTGGGGCCAACGTCCTGACTTTC.

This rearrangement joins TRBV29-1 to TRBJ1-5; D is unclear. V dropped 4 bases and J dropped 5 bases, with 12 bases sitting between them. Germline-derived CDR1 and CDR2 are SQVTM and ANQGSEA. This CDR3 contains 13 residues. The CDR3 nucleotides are TGCAGCGTTGCTCCAATGCGGGATCAGCCCCAGCATTTT. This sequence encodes CSVAPMRDQPQHF.

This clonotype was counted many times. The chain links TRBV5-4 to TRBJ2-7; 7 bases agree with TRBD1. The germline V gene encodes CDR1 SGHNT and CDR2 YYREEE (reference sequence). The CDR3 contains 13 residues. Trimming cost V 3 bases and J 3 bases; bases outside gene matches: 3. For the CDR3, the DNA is TGTGCCAGCAGCTCGACAGGGTACTACGAGCAGTACTTC. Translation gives CASSSTGYYEQYF.

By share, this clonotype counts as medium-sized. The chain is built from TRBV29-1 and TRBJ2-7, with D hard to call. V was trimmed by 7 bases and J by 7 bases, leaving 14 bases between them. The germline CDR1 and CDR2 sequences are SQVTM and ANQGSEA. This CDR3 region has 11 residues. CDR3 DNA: TGCAGCGCCTTCGTCCCTACAGAGCAGTACTTC. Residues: CSAFVPTEQYF.

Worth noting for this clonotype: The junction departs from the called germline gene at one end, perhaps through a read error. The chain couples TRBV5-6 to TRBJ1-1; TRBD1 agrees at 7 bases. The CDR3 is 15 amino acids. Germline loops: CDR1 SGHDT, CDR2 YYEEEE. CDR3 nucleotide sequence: TGTGCCGGCAGCTTGGCGCGAGACAGGGACCCACTCCGAATCTTT. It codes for CAGSLARDRDPLRIF.

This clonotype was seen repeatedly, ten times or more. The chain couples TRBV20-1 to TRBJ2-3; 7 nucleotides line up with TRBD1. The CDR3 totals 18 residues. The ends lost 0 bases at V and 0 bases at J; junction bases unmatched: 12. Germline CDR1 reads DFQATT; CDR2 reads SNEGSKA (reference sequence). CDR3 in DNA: TGCAGTGCTAGAGATTGGGGACAGATACTACCTAGCACAGATACGCAGTATTTT. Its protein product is CSARDWGQILPSTDTQYF.

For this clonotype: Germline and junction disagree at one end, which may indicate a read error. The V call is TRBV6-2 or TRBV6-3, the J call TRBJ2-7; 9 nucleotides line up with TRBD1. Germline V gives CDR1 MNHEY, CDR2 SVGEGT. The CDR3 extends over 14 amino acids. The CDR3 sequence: CVSRESGQGHEQYF. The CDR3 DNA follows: TGTGTCAGCAGAGAGTCGGGACAGGGCCACGAGCAATACTTC.

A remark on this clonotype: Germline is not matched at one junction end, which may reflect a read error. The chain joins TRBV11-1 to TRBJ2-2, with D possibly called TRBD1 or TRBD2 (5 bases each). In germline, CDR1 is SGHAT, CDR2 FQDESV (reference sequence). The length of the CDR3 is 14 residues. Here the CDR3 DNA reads TGTGCAAGCAGCTATACTAATGGCGCCGGGGACCTGTTTTTT. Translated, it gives CASSYTNGAGDLFF.

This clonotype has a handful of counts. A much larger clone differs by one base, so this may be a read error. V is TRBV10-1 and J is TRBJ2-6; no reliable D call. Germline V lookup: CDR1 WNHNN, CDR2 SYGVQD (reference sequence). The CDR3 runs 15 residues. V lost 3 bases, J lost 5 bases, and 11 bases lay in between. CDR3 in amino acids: CASSEGRSRANVLTF. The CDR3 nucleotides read TGCGCCAGCAGTGAAGGGCGGTCTAGGGCCAACGTCCTGACTTTC.

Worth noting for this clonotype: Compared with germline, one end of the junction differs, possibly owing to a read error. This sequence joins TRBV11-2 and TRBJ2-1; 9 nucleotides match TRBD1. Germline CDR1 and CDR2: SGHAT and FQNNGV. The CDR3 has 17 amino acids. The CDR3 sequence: CSSSFSAPGQGRDEQFF. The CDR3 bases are TGTTCCAGCAGCTTCTCGGCCCCGGGACAGGGTAGGGATGAGCAGTTCTTC.

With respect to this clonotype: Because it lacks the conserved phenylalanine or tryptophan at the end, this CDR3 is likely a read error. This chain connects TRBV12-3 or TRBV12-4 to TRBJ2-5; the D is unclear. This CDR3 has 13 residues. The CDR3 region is CASSLSPQETQYL. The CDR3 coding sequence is TGTGCTAGTAGTTTATCCCCCCAGGAGACCCAGTACTTA.

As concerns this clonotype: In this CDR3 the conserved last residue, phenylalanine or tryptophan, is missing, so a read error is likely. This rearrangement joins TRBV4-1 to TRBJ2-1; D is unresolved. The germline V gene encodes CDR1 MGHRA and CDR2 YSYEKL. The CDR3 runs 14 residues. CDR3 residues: CASSQERNYNGQFL. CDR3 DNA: TGCGCCAGCAGCCAAGAACGCAACTACAATGGGCAGTTCCTA.

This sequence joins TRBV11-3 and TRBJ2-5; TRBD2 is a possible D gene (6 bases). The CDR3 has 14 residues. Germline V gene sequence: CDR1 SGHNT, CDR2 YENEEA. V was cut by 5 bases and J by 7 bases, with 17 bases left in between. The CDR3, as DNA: TGTGCCAGCAGCCCTAGCTGGATCGGGGGGACCCAGTACTTC. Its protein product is CASSPSWIGGTQYF.

The CDR3 nucleotides read TGTGCCAGCAGCTCTAGCCGGAGTCTTTTCAATGAGCAGTTCTTC. Amino acid sequence: CASSSSRSLFNEQFF. This chain links TRBV12-3 or TRBV12-4 with TRBJ2-1, with D possibly being TRBD2 (5 bases). V gave up 6 bases and J gave up 6 bases, with 18 bases separating them. The CDR3 runs to 15 residues.

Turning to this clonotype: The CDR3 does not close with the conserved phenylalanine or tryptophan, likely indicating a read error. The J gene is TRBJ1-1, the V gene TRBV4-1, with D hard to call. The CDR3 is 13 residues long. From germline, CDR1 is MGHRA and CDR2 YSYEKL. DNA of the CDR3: TGCGCCAGCAGCCAGTCCGAAAACACTGGAGCTTTCCTT. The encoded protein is CASSQSENTGAFL.

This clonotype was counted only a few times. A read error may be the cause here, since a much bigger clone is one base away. CDR3 amino acids: CATQDMGNQPQHF. The CDR3 DNA reads TGTGCCACCCAGGACATGGGTAATCAGCCCCAGCATTTT. The V and J genes are TRBV19 and TRBJ1-5, with D possibly being TRBD1 (5 bases). The CDR3 has 13 residues. Looked up from germline, CDR1 is LNHDA and CDR2 is SQIVND (reference sequence). V gave up 10 bases and J gave up 4 bases, with 14 bases separating them.

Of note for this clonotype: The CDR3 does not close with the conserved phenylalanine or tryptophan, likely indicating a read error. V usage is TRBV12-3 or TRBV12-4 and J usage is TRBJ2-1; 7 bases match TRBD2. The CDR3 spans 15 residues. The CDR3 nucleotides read TGCGACAGTAGTTTCCCTCAGCGGGACCACAATGAGCAGTTCTTA. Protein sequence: CDSSFPQRDHNEQFL.

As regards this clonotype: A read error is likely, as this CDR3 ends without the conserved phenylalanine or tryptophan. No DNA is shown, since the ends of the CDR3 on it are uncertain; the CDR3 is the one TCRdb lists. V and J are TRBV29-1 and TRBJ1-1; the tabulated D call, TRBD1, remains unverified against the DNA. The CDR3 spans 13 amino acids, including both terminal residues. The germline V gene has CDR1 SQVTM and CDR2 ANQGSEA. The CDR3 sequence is CSVGEGENTEASL.

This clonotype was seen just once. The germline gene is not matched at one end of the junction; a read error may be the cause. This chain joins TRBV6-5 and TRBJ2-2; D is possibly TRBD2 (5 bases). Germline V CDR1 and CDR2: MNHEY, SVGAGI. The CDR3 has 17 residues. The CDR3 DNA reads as TGTGTCAGCAGTTATTCCGAAGGACTCAGAAACACCGGGGAGCTGTTTTTT. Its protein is CVSSYSEGLRNTGELFF.

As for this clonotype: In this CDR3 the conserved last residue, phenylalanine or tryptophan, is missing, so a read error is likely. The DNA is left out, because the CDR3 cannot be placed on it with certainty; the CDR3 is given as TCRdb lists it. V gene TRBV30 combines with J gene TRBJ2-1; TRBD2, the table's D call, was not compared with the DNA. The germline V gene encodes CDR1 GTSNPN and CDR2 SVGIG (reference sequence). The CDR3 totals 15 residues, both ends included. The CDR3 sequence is CAWSPSMASGAEQIL.

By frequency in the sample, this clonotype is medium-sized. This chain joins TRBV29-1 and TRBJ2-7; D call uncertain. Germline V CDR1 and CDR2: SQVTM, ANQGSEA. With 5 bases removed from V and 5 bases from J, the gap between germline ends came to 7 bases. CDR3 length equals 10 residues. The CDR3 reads CSVLSDEQYF. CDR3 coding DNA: TGCAGCGTTCTCTCAGACGAGCAGTACTTC.